The 19 T cell receptor beta chains below come from one sample, sequenced in a study of T-cell reconstitution after alpha-beta-depleted transplantation in children (dated by TCRdb to 2015 to 2016). The treatment or condition label of this sample denotes: allogeneic hematopoietic cell transplantation with graft depleted of TCRalphabeta T cells and CD19 B cells. The method was PCR. The instrument given in TCRdb is Illumina HiSeq 2500. To normalize quantification of the TCRbeta repertoire, the TCR libraries were built with molecular barcoding that relied on unique molecular identifiers. The public reads were reprocessed in TCRdb via fastp at Q25 and MiXCR, keeping in-frame beta chains. Here each entry gathers all rows of one CDR3 protein and keeps the most common genes and DNA. For this sample there are about 540,000 distinct CDR3 sequences; over 20% appear just once. In total, the top ten clones hold 30% to 40% of the sample.

Sequencing used PBMCs, obtained before TCRalphabeta/CD19-depleted stem cell transplant. The receptors derive from a boy less than two years old with Wiskott-Aldrich syndrome, due to receive a stem cell transplant.

This chain connects TRBV5-1 to TRBJ2-3; 8 bases match TRBD1. CDR1 is SGHRS and CDR2 is YFSETQ in the germline V gene. This CDR3 comprises 17 residues. V shed 4 bases, J shed 2 bases, and the junction held 12 bases outside the gene matches. CDR3 protein: CASSGGPGTGNTDTQYF. In DNA form, the CDR3 reads TGCGCCAGCAGCGGAGGCCCGGGGACAGGTAACACAGATACGCAGTATTTT.

This chain links TRBV7-9 with TRBJ1-6; D unclear. Germline V gene sequence: CDR1 SEHNR, CDR2 FQNEAQ (reference sequence). The CDR3 is 13 residues long. Trimming left V 4 bases short and J 8 bases short, with 9 bases between. CDR3 residues: CASSCSDDSPLHF. For the CDR3, the DNA is TGTGCCAGCAGCTGCAGTGACGATTCACCCCTCCACTTT.

This clonotype was picked up one time. CDR3 loop: CASSLGQIIETQYF. In DNA, the CDR3 is TGCGCCAGCAGCTTAGGACAAATCATAGAGACCCAGTACTTC. The chain has TRBV5-1 and TRBJ2-5, with a weak D call TRBD1 (5 bases). Trimming left V 2 bases short and J 4 bases short, with 12 bases between. CDR3 size: 14 residues. CDR1 SGHRS and CDR2 YFSETQ come from the germline V gene.

The genes are TRBV5-1 and TRBJ2-1; D is uncertain. The V gene's germline CDR1 is SGHRS and CDR2 YFSETQ. Trimming cost V 4 bases and J 5 bases, with 13 bases left between them. The CDR3 contains 14 residues. CDR3 sequence: CASSPGSFNNEQFF. The CDR3 nucleotides read TGCGCCAGCAGCCCCGGATCCTTTAACAATGAGCAGTTCTTC.

The chain employs TRBV20-1 and TRBJ2-1; D ambiguous. Trimming shortened V by 1 base and J by 7 bases, and 14 bases separated the two germline ends. The CDR3 totals 14 residues. CDR1 DFQATT and CDR2 SNEGSKA come from the germline V gene (reference sequence). The CDR3 reads CSARVARRGNEQFF. The CDR3 DNA sequence: TGCAGTGCTAGAGTGGCGCGGCGAGGTAATGAGCAGTTCTTC.

Only a few counts were recorded for this clonotype. The rearrangement links TRBV5-1 to TRBJ2-1; 9 positions agree with TRBD2. Germline-derived CDR1 and CDR2 are SGHRS and YFSETQ. This CDR3 has 16 residues. Trimming at V came to 3 bases and at J to 8 bases, leaving 12 bases not matched to a gene. In DNA form, the CDR3 reads TGCGCCAGCAGCTCATTCCCTAGCGGGAATACTTATGAGCAGTTCTTC. It yields the protein CASSSFPSGNTYEQFF. Full variable domain (remainder filled in from reference TRBV5-1 and TRBJ2-1): KAGVTQTPRYLIKTRGQQVTLSCSPISGHRSVSWYQQTPGQGLQFLFEYFSETQRNKGNFPGRFSGRQFSNSRSEMNVSTLELGDSALYLCASSSFPSGNTYEQFFGPGTRLTVL.

The chain carries TRBV11-3 and TRBJ2-1; tentative D call: TRBD2 (5 bases). This CDR3 spans 16 amino acids. CDR1 SGHNT and CDR2 YENEEA come from the germline V gene. V was clipped by 0 bases and J by 10 bases, with 19 bases between them. The CDR3 sequence: CASSLDLASHRGEQFF. The CDR3 DNA reads as TGTGCCAGCAGCTTAGATCTAGCTAGCCATCGCGGGGAGCAGTTCTTC.

The J gene is TRBJ2-6, the V gene TRBV5-1; D perhaps matches TRBD2 (5 bases). This CDR3 region has 17 residues. V lost 1 base and J lost 0, with 11 bases in between. Germline CDR1 is SGHRS and CDR2 is YFSETQ. The CDR3 here is CASSLTEGFSGANVLTF. CDR3 coding DNA: TGCGCCAGCAGCTTGACTGAGGGTTTCTCTGGGGCCAACGTCCTGACTTTC.

The chain links TRBV12-3 or TRBV12-4 to TRBJ1-1, with 7 positions matching TRBD1. The CDR3 contains 16 residues. The junction had 9 bases not matched to a gene; V was cut back by 5 bases and J by 0 bases. The CDR3 region has the DNA TGTGCCAGCAGTCCCGGGAAGGGGGCAATGAACACTGAAGCTTTCTTT. Its protein is CASSPGKGAMNTEAFF.

This clonotype occurred a few times. CDR3 nucleotides: TGTGCCAGCAGCTCCCGGGACCTCGTTTGGGAAGCTTTCTTT. Amino acids: CASSSRDLVWEAFF. This sequence joins TRBV11-2 and TRBJ1-1, with a possible D match to TRBD1 (5 bases). Between the trimmed V and J ends, which lost 4 bases and 8 bases, there was a span of 17 bases. The V gene's germline CDR1 is SGHAT and CDR2 FQNNGV. The CDR3 consists of 14 residues.

J is TRBJ2-3 and V is TRBV7-2; 9 nucleotides line up with TRBD2. Per germline, CDR1 SGHTA and CDR2 FQGNSA. Trimming at V came to 3 bases and at J to 2 bases, leaving 3 bases not matched to a gene. CDR3 length: 15 residues. CDR3 protein: CASSFLAGYTDTQYF. DNA of the CDR3: TGTGCCAGCAGCTTTCTAGCGGGATACACAGATACGCAGTATTTT.

This clonotype has at least ten counts. The chain couples TRBV11-2 to TRBJ2-2; 9 bases are a match to TRBD1. The germline gives CDR1 SGHAT, CDR2 FQNNGV. The junction had 2 bases not matched to a gene; V was cut back by 3 bases and J by 6 bases. CDR3 length: 14 residues. CDR3: CASSLRQGAGELFF. In DNA form, the CDR3 reads TGTGCCAGCAGCTTGAGACAGGGGGCCGGGGAGCTGTTTTTT.

A few counts support this clonotype. The chain joins TRBV20-1 to TRBJ2-1; D is uncertain. The germline gives CDR1 DFQATT, CDR2 SNEGSKA (reference sequence). This CDR3 has 12 amino acids. V was cut by 2 bases and J by 8 bases, with 10 bases left in between. CDR3 residues: CSARIQSHEQFF. CDR3 coding DNA: TGCAGTGCTAGAATTCAGTCCCATGAGCAGTTCTTC.

The chain couples TRBV6-5 to TRBJ2-3; D is perhaps TRBD2 (5 bases). Germline V lookup: CDR1 MNHEY, CDR2 SVGAGI. V was clipped by 2 bases and J by 0 bases, with 9 bases between them. This CDR3 is 15 amino acids long. The CDR3 sequence: CASSYNERSTDTQYF. The CDR3 bases are TGTGCCAGCAGTTACAATGAGCGGAGCACAGATACGCAGTATTTT.

This clonotype came up a few times. The gene calls are TRBV20-1 and TRBJ2-5, with a weak D call TRBD2 (6 bases). The CDR3 runs 14 residues. CDR1 is DFQATT and CDR2 is SNEGSKA in the germline V gene (reference sequence). V was shortened by 0 bases and J by 5 bases, with 13 bases between the two germline ends. The DNA for the CDR3 is TGCAGTGCTAGAGAATCTTGGGACTCGGAGACCCAGTACTTC. It encodes CSARESWDSETQYF.

V usage is TRBV2 and J usage is TRBJ2-5, with a possible D match to TRBD2 (7 bases). V was pared by 6 bases and J by 9 bases, with 17 bases between. This CDR3 has 13 amino acids. CDR1 is SNHLY and CDR2 is FYNNEI in the germline V gene. The CDR3 is CASRGGGLEPQYF. In DNA, the CDR3 is TGTGCCAGCAGGGGAGGGGGTCTGGAGCCCCAGTACTTC.

The CDR3 DNA sequence: TGTGCCAGCAGCTTAGGTCCGGGGGCAGGTTCGGGCACAGATACGCAGTATTTT. The encoded protein is CASSLGPGAGSGTDTQYF. The chain links TRBV11-2 to TRBJ2-3; TRBD1 or TRBD2 may be the D gene (6 bases each). Trimming stripped 1 base from V and 1 base from J, with 18 bases between. Germline loops: CDR1 SGHAT, CDR2 FQNNGV. CDR3 length equals 18 residues.

This clonotype was seen a handful of times. The chain recombines TRBV28 with TRBJ1-4, with D possibly being TRBD1 (6 bases). Germline loops: CDR1 MDHEN, CDR2 SYDVKM. Trimming shortened V by 3 bases and J by 10 bases, and 15 bases separated the two germline ends. The CDR3 has 14 residues. The CDR3 loop is CASSFSGGFRKLFF. CDR3 in DNA: TGTGCCAGCAGTTTTTCGGGGGGCTTTAGAAAACTGTTTTTT.

This chain joins TRBV5-1 and TRBJ2-3; tentative D call: TRBD2 (6 bases). This CDR3 contains 16 residues. Germline V gene sequence: CDR1 SGHRS, CDR2 YFSETQ. V was trimmed by 0 bases and J by 4 bases, leaving 15 bases between them. Written as DNA, the CDR3 is TGCGCCAGCAGCTTGGCCGGCGGGAAACTGGCAGATACGCAGTATTTT. Translating gives CASSLAGGKLADTQYF. Complete variable domain (other parts from reference TRBV5-1 and TRBJ2-3): KAGVTQTPRYLIKTRGQQVTLSCSPISGHRSVSWYQQTPGQGLQFLFEYFSETQRNKGNFPGRFSGRQFSNSRSEMNVSTLELGDSALYLCASSLAGGKLADTQYFGPGTRLTVL.